This TCR beta chain was recovered during a study of post-analysis software for immune sequencing data. Study-level background: Relapsing-remitting, secondary progressive and progressive-relapsing forms of multiple sclerosis all featured among disease courses. Findings of the study overall: TRBV5-6, TRBV5-1 and TRBV20-1 belonged to a set of roughly 5 TRBV segments that were more frequent in patients than controls.

Germline trimming cut 3 bases from V and 1 base from J; bases unmatched to any gene: 8. Germline V CDR1 and CDR2: DFQATT, SNEGSKA (reference sequence). The CDR3 has 16 residues. Comment on this clonotype: Its antigen remains unknown.

The TCR beta cDNA libraries contained unique molecular identifiers. TCRdb redid the calling of the PCR reads with MiXCR, one entry per CDR3 protein. The repertoire includes approximately 660,000 distinct CDR3 sequences, around 64% of them detected once, and 11% sits in the top ten. This receptor was taken from a girl aged 2 to 9 with multiple sclerosis. V and J are TRBV20-1 and TRBJ1-5; 8 bases align to TRBD1. Sequenced material: blood. The CDR3 sequence: CSASLQGAGSNQPQHF. CDR3 bases: TGCAGTGCTAGCCTTCAGGGGGCCGGGAGCAATCAGCCCCAGCATTTT.